Each of the 26 T cell receptor beta chains below was sequenced from the same sample in a study of CD8+CD57+ T cells in acquired aplastic anemia. Patients sequenced had flow cytometry evidence of CD8+CD57+ cell expansion. It was genomic DNA that served as the template for profiling TCR beta VDJ and CDR3. MiXCR, applied by TCRdb to the reads, yields one record per CDR3 protein. The table lists over 150,000 distinct CDR3 sequences, over 55% of them singletons. The sequenced sample was sorted CD4+, CD8+, or CD8+CD57+ T cells (not recorded which) from PBMCs. The receptors derive from a human donor with aplastic anemia.

The J gene is TRBJ2-3, the V gene TRBV2; the match to TRBD2 covers 14 bases. Losses at the gene ends were 6 bases for V and 3 bases for J; bases not matched to a gene: 8. Germline CDR1 is SNHLY and CDR2 is FYNNEI. This CDR3 has 17 amino acids. The CDR3 nucleotides read TGTGCCAGCAGGACGACTAGCGGGGGGGCATATACAGATACGCAGTATTTT. Amino acids: CASRTTSGGAYTDTQYF.

This chain joins TRBV12-3 or TRBV12-4 and TRBJ2-7; 8 bases match TRBD1. CDR3 length: 15 residues. V shed 1 base, J shed 1 base, and the junction held 3 bases outside the gene matches. CDR3 region: CASSLGRTGSYEQYV. DNA of the CDR3: TGTGCCAGCAGTTTAGGGAGGACAGGGTCCTACGAGCAGTACGTC.

The gene calls are TRBV20-1 and TRBJ2-1; TRBD2 matches 15 bases. Per the germline V gene, CDR1 is DFQATT and CDR2 is SNEGSKA (reference sequence). J gave up 11 bases and V 5 bases, and 1 base lay outside the gene matches. This CDR3 spans 12 amino acids. CDR3 sequence: CSAGTSGGKQFF. Written as DNA, the CDR3 is TGCAGTGCTGGGACTAGCGGGGGGAAGCAGTTCTTC.

On this clonotype: One end of the junction fails to match germline, which may point to a read error. The chain uses TRBV9 and TRBJ2-7, with D possibly TRBD1 on 5 matching bases. Germline CDR1 is SGDLS and CDR2 is YYNGEE. The CDR3 runs to 13 residues. CDR3 residues: CASSLATDIEQYF. In DNA, the CDR3 is TGCGCCAGCAGCCTCGCGACAGACATTGAGCAGTACTTC.

V and J are TRBV5-1 and TRBJ2-7; TRBD2 agrees at 9 bases. V lost 2 bases to trimming and J lost 3 bases; unmatched junction nucleotides: 6. The CDR3 spans 15 residues. Germline CDR1 is SGHRS and CDR2 is YFSETQ. CDR3 nucleotide sequence: TGCGCCAGCAGCTTAGGGGGACTAGCCGACTACGAGCAGTACTTC. As protein: CASSLGGLADYEQYF.

The V gene is TRBV10-2, the J gene TRBJ2-1; 14 nucleotides align to TRBD2. The CDR3 is made up of 18 amino acids. V lost 4 bases to trimming and J lost 0 bases; unmatched junction nucleotides: 5. Germline V gives CDR1 WSHSY, CDR2 SAAADI. In nucleotides, the CDR3 is TGCGCCAGCAGTGCCCGGACTAGCGGGGGGAGCTCCTACAATGAGCAGTTCTTC. It specifies CASSARTSGGSSYNEQFF.

This chain connects TRBV19 to TRBJ2-1; 8 nucleotides align to TRBD2. The V segment lost 9 bases and the J segment 4 bases; nucleotides outside the gene matches: 2. This CDR3 is built from 12 residues. CDR1 LNHDA and CDR2 SQIVND come from the germline V gene (reference sequence). The chain's CDR3 is CASLAGYNEQFF. The CDR3 DNA follows: TGTGCCAGCCTAGCGGGTTACAATGAGCAGTTCTTC.

About this clonotype itself: Since a much larger clone is just one base distant, this may be a read error. CDR3 sequence: CASGNGLAGEYEQYF. DNA of the CDR3: TGTGCCAGCGGGAATGGACTAGCGGGAGAATACGAGCAGTACTTC. The chain is built from TRBV3-1 and TRBJ2-7; TRBD2 agrees at 13 bases. V gave up 8 bases and J gave up 4 bases; unmatched junction bases: 8. The CDR3 totals 15 residues. Germline assignment: CDR1 LGHDT and CDR2 YNNKEL (reference sequence).

This chain joins TRBV10-3 and TRBJ2-1; D is perhaps TRBD1 (5 bases). V was cut by 3 bases and J by 3 bases, with 12 bases left in between. This CDR3 contains 15 residues. Germline CDR1 reads ENHRY; CDR2 reads SYGVKD. The CDR3 DNA reads TGTGCCATCAGTGACAAGGTAGGGGACTACAATGAGCAGTTCTTC. Its translation: CAISDKVGDYNEQFF.

V gene TRBV6-1 combines with J gene TRBJ2-2; 9 positions agree with TRBD1. Unmatched junction bases numbered 5, after V lost 6 bases and J lost 6 bases. The CDR3 length is 14 residues. Germline-derived CDR1 and CDR2 are MNHNS and SASEGT. In DNA, the CDR3 is TGTGCCAGCAGCCTTCGACAGGGGGCCGGGGAGCTGTTTTTT. Protein sequence: CASSLRQGAGELFF.

V gene TRBV19 combines with J gene TRBJ1-1, with TRBD1 as a possible D gene (6 bases). Deletions cut 4 bases from V and 5 bases from J, with 14 bases between. CDR3 length: 14 residues. Germline V gives CDR1 LNHDA, CDR2 SQIVND (reference sequence). CDR3 bases: TGTGCCAGTAGTACCCTAACAGGGAGGACTGAAGCTTTCTTT. It translates to CASSTLTGRTEAFF.

This clonotype was recorded only once. The J gene is TRBJ1-2, the V gene TRBV4-1; 10 bases fit TRBD1. The CDR3 consists of 14 residues. J was trimmed by 2 bases and V by 5 bases; bases with no gene match: 2. The germline V gene has CDR1 MGHRA and CDR2 YSYEKL. CDR3 amino acids: CASSGTGANYGYTF. The CDR3 region has the DNA TGCGCCAGCAGCGGGACAGGGGCGAACTATGGCTACACCTTC.

This clonotype was seen a handful of times. One end of the junction is discordant with germline, which a read error may explain. The chain couples TRBV7-9 to TRBJ2-5, with 7 bases that match TRBD1. The CDR3 spans 14 residues. CDR1 is SEHNR, CDR2 FQNEAQ, per germline (reference sequence). CDR3 sequence: CASGLGQVQETQYF. In DNA form, the CDR3 reads TGTGCCAGCGGCTTAGGACAGGTACAAGAGACCCAGTACTTC.

CDR3: CASSTLRDRGRNEQFF. The CDR3 DNA follows: TGTGCCAGTAGTACCCTCCGGGACAGGGGGCGCAATGAGCAGTTCTTC. The chain links TRBV19 to TRBJ2-1, with 12 positions matching TRBD1. The CDR3 is 16 residues long. Trimming removed 4 bases from V and 6 bases from J; junction bases left unmatched: 7. Germline V gives CDR1 LNHDA, CDR2 SQIVND (reference sequence).

The genes are TRBV24-1 and TRBJ2-2; possibly TRBD1 for D (6 bases). CDR1 KGHDR and CDR2 SFDVKD come from the germline V gene. V was trimmed by 3 bases and J by 0 bases, leaving 13 bases between them. The CDR3 covers 17 residues. CDR3 residues: CATSDPAGQTNTGELFF. CDR3 bases: TGTGCCACCAGTGATCCCGCCGGACAGACGAACACCGGGGAGCTGTTTTTT.

As concerns this clonotype: Its ends do not fully match the called genes, so a read error is possible. The rearrangement links TRBV19 to TRBJ1-1; D is unresolved. There are 16 residues in the CDR3. CDR1 and CDR2 (germline): LNHDA, SQIVND (reference sequence). This CDR3 is CASSIDRETLRTEAFF. CDR3 nucleotide sequence: TGTGCCAGCAGTATAGATAGAGAGACACTTCGGACTGAAGCTTTCTTT.

The CDR3 region has the DNA TGTGCCAGCAGCTTATCCTTAGGGGGAAGGGAGCAGTACTTC. Translating gives CASSLSLGGREQYF. The J gene is TRBJ2-7, the V gene TRBV7-2, with a tentative D call TRBD1 (6 bases). Trimming left V 2 bases short and J 7 bases short, with 15 bases between. Germline-derived CDR1 and CDR2 are SGHTA and FQGNSA. This CDR3 is 14 amino acids long.

V usage is TRBV5-1 and J usage is TRBJ2-1; a weak D match, TRBD2 (6 bases). TRBJ2-7 matches the DNA end more closely, so the J call is doubtful. This CDR3 region has 15 residues. The germline CDR1 and CDR2 sequences are SGHRS and YFSETQ. CDR3 loop: CASSVTGTGAYEQYF. The CDR3 DNA is TGCGCCAGCAGCGTGACCGGGACGGGAGCCTACGAGCAGTACTTC.

The chain recombines TRBV24-1 with TRBJ2-3; D possibly corresponds to TRBD1 (5 bases). Deletions cut 5 bases from V and 0 bases from J, with 14 bases between. Germline V gene data show CDR1 as KGHDR and CDR2 as SFDVKD. This CDR3 region has 16 residues. CDR3 nucleotide sequence: TGTGCCACCAGTGTGGGGCCGGGTCTTAGCACAGATACGCAGTATTTT. It specifies CATSVGPGLSTDTQYF.

As regards this clonotype: The junction departs from the called germline gene at one end, perhaps through a read error. This chain links TRBV2 with TRBJ2-7; 8 nucleotides agree with TRBD2. CDR1 is SNHLY and CDR2 is FYNNEI in the germline V gene. The CDR3 length is 14 residues. The CDR3: CASSQGAGVYEQYF. In nucleotides, the CDR3 is TGCGCCAGCAGCCAAGGAGCGGGGGTCTACGAGCAGTACTTC.

Remarks on this clonotype: One end of the junction fails to match germline, which may point to a read error. The genes are TRBV5-5 and TRBJ1-6; TRBD1 matches 7 bases. Germline V lookup: CDR1 SGHKS, CDR2 YYEKEE (reference sequence). This CDR3 contains 15 residues. The CDR3 region has the DNA TGCGTCAGCAGCTTGAGCCAGGGGGGTTTGGCACCCCTCCACTTT. Translation gives CVSSLSQGGLAPLHF. Looking up the rest from reference TRBV5-5 and TRBJ1-6 gives the full variable domain: DAGVTQSPTHLIKTRGQQVTLRCSPISGHKSVSWYQQVLGQGPQFIFQYYEKEERGRGNFPDRFSARQFPNYSSELNVNALLLGDSALYLCVSSLSQGGLAPLHFGNGTRLTVT.

The chain employs TRBV15 and TRBJ2-3; no firm D call. Looked up from germline, CDR1 is LNHNV and CDR2 is YYDKDF (reference sequence). V dropped 6 bases and J dropped 2 bases, with 9 bases sitting between them. The CDR3 covers 13 residues. CDR3 sequence (DNA): TGTGCCACCAGACCGGGTAACACAGATACGCAGTATTTT. Its translation is CATRPGNTDTQYF.

This chain joins TRBV9 and TRBJ2-2; the D is unclear. In germline, CDR1 is SGDLS, CDR2 YYNGEE. Between the trimmed V and J ends, which lost 0 bases and 4 bases, there was a span of 4 bases. This CDR3 spans 13 amino acids. This chain's CDR3 is CASSVASTGELFF. The CDR3, as DNA: TGTGCCAGCAGCGTAGCTTCCACCGGGGAGCTGTTTTTT.

The V gene is TRBV7-9, the J gene TRBJ2-1; D gene unclear. The CDR3 extends over 15 amino acids. CDR1 SEHNR and CDR2 FQNEAQ come from the germline V gene (reference sequence). Trimming took 5 bases from V and 0 from J, leaving 11 bases between them. The DNA for the CDR3 is TGTGCCAGCAGCCCTTTGAGGAGCTCCTACAATGAGCAGTTCTTC. Its translation: CASSPLRSSYNEQFF.

The rearrangement joins TRBV7-9 to TRBJ2-5; the match to TRBD2 covers 7 bases. The CDR3 sequence is 15 residues long. Losses at the gene ends were 2 bases for V and 5 bases for J; bases not matched to a gene: 8. CDR1 and CDR2 from the germline V gene are SEHNR and FQNEAQ (reference sequence). The CDR3 region has the DNA TGTGCCAGCAGCTTACCTAGCGGTACGGACGAGACCCAGTACTTC. Translating it yields CASSLPSGTDETQYF.

This clonotype was recorded once. CDR3 bases: TGTGCCAGTAGAGTAGCGGGAGGGAGCGAGCAGTACTTC. Its translation: CASRVAGGSEQYF. This chain connects TRBV19 to TRBJ2-7; TRBD2 matches at 11 bases. This CDR3 region has 13 residues. V dropped 6 bases and J dropped 6; count of bases not matched to a gene: 4. CDR1 and CDR2 (germline): LNHDA, SQIVND (reference sequence).